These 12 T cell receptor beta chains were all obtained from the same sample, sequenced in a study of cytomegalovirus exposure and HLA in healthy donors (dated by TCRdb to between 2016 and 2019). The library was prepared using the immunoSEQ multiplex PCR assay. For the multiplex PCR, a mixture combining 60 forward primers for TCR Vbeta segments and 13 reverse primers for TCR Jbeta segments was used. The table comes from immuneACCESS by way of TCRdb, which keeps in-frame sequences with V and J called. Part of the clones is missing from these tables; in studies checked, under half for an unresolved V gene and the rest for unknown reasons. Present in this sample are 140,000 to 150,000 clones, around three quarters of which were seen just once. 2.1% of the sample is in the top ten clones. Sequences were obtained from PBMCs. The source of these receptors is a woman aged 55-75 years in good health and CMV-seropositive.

The chain's CDR3 is CASSSQPSGNTIYF. The DNA for the CDR3 is TGTGCCAGCAGCTCACAACCATCTGGAAACACCATATATTTT. The V call is TRBV7-9, the J call TRBJ1-3; no firm D call. Germline values: CDR1 SEHNR, CDR2 FQNEAQ (reference sequence). V was cut by 4 bases and J by 1 base, with 8 bases left in between. The CDR3 has 14 residues.

CDR3 residues: CASSVSGTAYNEQFF. CDR3 bases: TGTGCCAGCAGTGTTAGCGGGACAGCCTACAATGAGCAGTTCTTC. The chain is built from TRBV28 and TRBJ2-1; perhaps TRBD2 as D (8 bases). Germline V gives CDR1 MDHEN, CDR2 SYDVKM. The V and J ends lost 5 bases and 2 bases respectively, with 13 bases between them. The CDR3 loop spans 15 amino acids.

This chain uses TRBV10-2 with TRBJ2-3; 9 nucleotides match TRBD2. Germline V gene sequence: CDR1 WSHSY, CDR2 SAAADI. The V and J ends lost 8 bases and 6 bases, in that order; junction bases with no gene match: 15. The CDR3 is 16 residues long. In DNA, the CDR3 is TGCGCCAGCTCCGAATGGGCTAGCGGGAAAAGGGATACGCAGTATTTT. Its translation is CASSEWASGKRDTQYF.

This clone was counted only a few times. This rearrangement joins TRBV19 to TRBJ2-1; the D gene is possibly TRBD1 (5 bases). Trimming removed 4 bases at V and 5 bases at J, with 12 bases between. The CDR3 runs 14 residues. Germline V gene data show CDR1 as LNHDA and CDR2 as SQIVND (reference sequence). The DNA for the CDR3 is TGTGCCAGTAGTAACAGGAAGAGAGACAATGAGCAGTTCTTC. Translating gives CASSNRKRDNEQFF.

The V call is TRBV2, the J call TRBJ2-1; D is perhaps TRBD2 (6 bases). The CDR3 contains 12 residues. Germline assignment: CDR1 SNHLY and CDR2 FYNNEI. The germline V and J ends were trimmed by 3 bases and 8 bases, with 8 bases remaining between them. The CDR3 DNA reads TGTGCCAGCAGTGACCGGGGGTATGAGCAGTTCTTC. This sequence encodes CASSDRGYEQFF. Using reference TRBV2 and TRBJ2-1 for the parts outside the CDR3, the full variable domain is EPEVTQTPSHQVTQMGQEVILRCVPISNHLYFYWYRQILGQKVEFLVSFYNNEISEKSEIFDDQFSVERPDGSNFTLKIRSTKLEDSAMYFCASSDRGYEQFFGPGTRLTVL.

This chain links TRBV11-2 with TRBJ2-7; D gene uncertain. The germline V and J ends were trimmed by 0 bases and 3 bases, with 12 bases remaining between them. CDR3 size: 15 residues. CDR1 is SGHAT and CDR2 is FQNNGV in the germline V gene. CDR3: CASSLDHPTIYEQYF. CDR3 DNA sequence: TGTGCCAGCAGCTTAGATCATCCGACAATCTACGAGCAGTACTTC.

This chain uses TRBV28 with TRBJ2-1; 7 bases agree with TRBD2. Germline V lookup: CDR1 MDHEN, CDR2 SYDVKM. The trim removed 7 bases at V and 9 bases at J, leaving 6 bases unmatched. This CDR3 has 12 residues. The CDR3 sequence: CASTLTGGEQFF. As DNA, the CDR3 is TGTGCCAGCACTCTCACGGGGGGTGAGCAGTTCTTC.

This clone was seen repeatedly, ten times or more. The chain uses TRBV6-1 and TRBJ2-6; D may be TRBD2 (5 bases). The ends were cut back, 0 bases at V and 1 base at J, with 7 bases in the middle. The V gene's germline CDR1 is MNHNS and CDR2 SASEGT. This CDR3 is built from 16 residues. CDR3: CASSEASGSGANVLTF. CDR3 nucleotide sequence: TGTGCCAGCAGTGAAGCGAGCGGATCTGGGGCCAACGTCCTGACTTTC.

Here the CDR3 reads CASSGGRGGELFF. Written as DNA, the CDR3 is TGTGCCAGCAGTGGCGGGAGGGGTGGGGAGCTGTTTTTT. This chain connects TRBV6-1 to TRBJ2-2, with 9 bases lining up with TRBD2. This CDR3 is 13 amino acids long. J was trimmed by 8 bases and V by 4 bases; bases with no gene match: 2. The germline V gene has CDR1 MNHNS and CDR2 SASEGT.

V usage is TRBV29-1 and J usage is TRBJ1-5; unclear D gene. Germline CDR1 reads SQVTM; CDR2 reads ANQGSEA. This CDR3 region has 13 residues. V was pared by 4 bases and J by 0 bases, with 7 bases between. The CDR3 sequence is CSVAGDSNQPQHF. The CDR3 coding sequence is TGCAGCGTTGCCGGGGATAGCAATCAGCCCCAGCATTTT.

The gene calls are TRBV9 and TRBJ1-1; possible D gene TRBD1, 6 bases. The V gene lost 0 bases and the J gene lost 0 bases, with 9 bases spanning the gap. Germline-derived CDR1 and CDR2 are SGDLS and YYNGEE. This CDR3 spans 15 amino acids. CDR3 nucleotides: TGTGCCAGCAGCGTAGGAGCAGGGGTGAACACTGAAGCTTTCTTT. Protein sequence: CASSVGAGVNTEAFF.

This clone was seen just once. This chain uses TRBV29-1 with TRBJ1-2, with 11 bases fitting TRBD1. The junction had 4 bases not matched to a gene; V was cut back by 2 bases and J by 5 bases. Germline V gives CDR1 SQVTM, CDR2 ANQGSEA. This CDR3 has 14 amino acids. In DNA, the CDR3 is TGCAGCGTTGAAAGGGACAGGGGGGTTTATGGCTACACCTTC. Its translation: CSVERDRGVYGYTF.